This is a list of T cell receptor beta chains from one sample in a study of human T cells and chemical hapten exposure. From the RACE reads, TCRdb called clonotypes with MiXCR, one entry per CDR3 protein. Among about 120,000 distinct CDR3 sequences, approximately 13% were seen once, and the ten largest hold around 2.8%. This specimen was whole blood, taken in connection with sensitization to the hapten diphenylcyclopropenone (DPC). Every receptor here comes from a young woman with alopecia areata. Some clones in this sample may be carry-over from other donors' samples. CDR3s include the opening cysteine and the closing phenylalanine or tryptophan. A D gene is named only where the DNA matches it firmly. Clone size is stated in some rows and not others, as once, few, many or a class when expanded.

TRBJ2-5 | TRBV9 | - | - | CASSVDGRETQYF | TGTGCCAGCAGCGTAGACGGTCGGGAGACCCAGTACTTC
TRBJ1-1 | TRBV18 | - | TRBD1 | CASSRDSSAFF | TGTGCCAGCTCACGGGACAGCAGCGCTTTCTTT
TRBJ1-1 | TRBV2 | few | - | CASSLGRMNTEAFF | TGTGCCAGCAGTTTGGGACGGATGAACACTGAAGCTTTCTTT
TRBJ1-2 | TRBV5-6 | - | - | CASSFFGNLMGYTF | TGTGCCAGCAGCTTCTTTGGAAACTTGATGGGCTACACCTTC
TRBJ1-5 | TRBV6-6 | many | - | CASSWQPGNQPQHF | TGTGCCAGCAGTTGGCAGCCGGGCAATCAGCCCCAGCATTTT
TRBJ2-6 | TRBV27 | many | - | CASSSNGANVLTF | TGTGCCAGCAGTTCAAACGGGGCCAACGTCCTGACTTTC
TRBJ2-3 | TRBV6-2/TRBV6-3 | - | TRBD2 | CASGRGAGGPDTQYF | TGTGCCAGCGGGAGAGGCGCGGGGGGGCCGGATACGCAGTATTTT
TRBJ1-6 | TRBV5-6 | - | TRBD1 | CASSPLDRENNSPLHF | TGTGCCAGCAGCCCCCTCGACAGGGAAAATAATTCACCCCTCCACTTT
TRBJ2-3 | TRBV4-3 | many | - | CASSQEDGQRGDTQYF | TGCGCCAGCAGCCAAGAAGATGGACAAAGAGGAGATACGCAGTATTTT
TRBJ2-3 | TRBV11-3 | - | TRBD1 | CATKRGRIDTQYF | TGTGCCACGAAAAGGGGGCGGATAGATACGCAGTATTTT
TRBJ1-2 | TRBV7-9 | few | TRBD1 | CASSRVQGTNYGYTF | TGTGCCAGCAGCAGAGTACAGGGGACCAACTATGGCTACACCTTC
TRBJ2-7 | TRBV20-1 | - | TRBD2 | CSAREPSGGLYEQYF | TGCAGTGCTAGGGAGCCTAGCGGGGGACTCTACGAGCAGTACTTC
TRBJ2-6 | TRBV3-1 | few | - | CASSQGLGGAGANVLTF | TGTGCCAGCAGCCAAGGACTAGGGGGCGCTGGGGCCAACGTCCTGACTTTC
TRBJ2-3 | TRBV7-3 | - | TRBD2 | CASSLTGTSVPSLSVDTQYF | TGTGCCAGCAGCTTAACGGGGACTAGCGTTCCCTCCCTCTCCGTAGATACGCAGTATTTT